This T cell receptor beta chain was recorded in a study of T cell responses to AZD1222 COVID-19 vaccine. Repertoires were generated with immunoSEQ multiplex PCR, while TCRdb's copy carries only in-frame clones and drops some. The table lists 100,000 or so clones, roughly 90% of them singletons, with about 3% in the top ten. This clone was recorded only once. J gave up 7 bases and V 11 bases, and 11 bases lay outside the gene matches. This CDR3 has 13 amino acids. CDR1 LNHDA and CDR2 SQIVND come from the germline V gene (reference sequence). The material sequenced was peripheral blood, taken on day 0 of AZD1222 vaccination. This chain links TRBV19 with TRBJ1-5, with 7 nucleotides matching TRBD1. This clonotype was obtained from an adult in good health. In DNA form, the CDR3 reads TGTGCCGGTGACAGGGAGGGTGGACAGCCCCAGCATTTT. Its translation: CAGDREGGQPQHF.